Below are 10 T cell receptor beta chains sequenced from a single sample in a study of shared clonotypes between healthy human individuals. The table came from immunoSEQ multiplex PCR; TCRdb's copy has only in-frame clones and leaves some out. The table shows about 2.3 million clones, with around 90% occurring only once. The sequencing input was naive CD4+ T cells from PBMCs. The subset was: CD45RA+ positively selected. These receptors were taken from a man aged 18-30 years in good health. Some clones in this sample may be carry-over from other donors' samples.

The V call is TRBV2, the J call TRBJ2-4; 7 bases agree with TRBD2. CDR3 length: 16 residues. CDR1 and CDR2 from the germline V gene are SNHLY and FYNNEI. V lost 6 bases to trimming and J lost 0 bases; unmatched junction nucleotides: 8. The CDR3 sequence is CASSPSGGLAKNIQYF. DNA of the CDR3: TGTGCCAGCAGCCCTAGCGGAGGTCTAGCCAAAAACATTCAGTACTTC.

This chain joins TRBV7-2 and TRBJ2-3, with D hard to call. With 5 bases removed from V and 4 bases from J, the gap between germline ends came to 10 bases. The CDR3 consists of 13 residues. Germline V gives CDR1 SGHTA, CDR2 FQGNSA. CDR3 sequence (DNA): TGTGCCAGCAGCCCGCTTAATGCAGATACGCAGTATTTT. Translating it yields CASSPLNADTQYF.

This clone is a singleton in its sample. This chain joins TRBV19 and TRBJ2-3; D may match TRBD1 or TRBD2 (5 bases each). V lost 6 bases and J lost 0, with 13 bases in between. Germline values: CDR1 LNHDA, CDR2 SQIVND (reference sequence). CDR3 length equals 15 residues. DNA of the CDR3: TGTGCCAGTAGCTCGGGACCCCTTAGCACAGATACGCAGTATTTT. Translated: CASSSGPLSTDTQYF.

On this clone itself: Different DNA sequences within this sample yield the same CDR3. CDR3 in DNA: TGTGCCAGCAGTTTATTCAGGGGCTCCTACGAGCAGTACTTC. This codes for CASSLFRGSYEQYF. The V gene is TRBV28, the J gene TRBJ2-7; tentatively, D is TRBD1 (6 bases). In germline, CDR1 is MDHEN, CDR2 SYDVKM. V dropped 1 base and J dropped 0 bases, with 7 bases sitting between them. CDR3 length: 14 amino acids.

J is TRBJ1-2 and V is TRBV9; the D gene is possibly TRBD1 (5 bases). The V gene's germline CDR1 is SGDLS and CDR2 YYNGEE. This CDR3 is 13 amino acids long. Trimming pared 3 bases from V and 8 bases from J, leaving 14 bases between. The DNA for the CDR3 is TGTGCCAGCAGCGCTCCGGGGCAGGACGGCTACACCTTC. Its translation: CASSAPGQDGYTF.

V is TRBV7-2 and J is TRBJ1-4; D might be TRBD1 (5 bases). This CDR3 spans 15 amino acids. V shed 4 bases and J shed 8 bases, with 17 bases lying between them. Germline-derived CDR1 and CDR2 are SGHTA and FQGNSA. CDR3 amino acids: CASSSPSGGGEKLFF. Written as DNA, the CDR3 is TGTGCCAGCAGCTCGCCGAGCGGGGGAGGGGAAAAACTGTTTTTT.

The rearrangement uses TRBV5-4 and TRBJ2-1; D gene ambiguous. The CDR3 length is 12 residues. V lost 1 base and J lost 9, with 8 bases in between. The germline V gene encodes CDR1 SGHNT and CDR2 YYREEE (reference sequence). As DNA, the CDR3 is TGTGCCAGCAGCTTGCAAGATGGTGAGCAGTTCTTC. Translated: CASSLQDGEQFF.

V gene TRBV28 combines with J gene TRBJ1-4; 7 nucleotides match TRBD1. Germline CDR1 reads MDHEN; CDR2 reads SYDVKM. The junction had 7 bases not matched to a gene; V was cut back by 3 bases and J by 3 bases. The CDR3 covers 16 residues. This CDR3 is CASSLFRTGPNEKLFF. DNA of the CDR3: TGTGCCAGCAGTTTGTTTAGGACAGGCCCTAATGAAAAACTGTTTTTT.

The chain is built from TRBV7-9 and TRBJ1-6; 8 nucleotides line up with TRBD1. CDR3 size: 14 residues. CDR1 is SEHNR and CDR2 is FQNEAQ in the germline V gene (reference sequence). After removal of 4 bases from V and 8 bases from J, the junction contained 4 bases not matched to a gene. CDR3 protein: CASSSQTGDSPLHF. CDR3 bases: TGTGCCAGCAGCTCCCAGACAGGGGATTCACCCCTCCACTTT.

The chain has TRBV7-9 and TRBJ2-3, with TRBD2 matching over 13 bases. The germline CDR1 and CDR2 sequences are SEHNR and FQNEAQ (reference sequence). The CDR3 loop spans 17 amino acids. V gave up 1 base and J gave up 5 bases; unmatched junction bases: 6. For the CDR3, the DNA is TGTGCCAGCAGCTTAGGGACTAGCGGGAGTCAGGGAGATACGCAGTATTTT. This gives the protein CASSLGTSGSQGDTQYF.